This T cell receptor (beta chain) was identified in a study of control samples from healthy donors and cancer patients. This clone was recorded only once. Clones were sequenced by immunoSEQ multiplex PCR, and TCRdb holds only the in-frame ones, with some missing. Of 20,000 to 30,000 clones in the sample, approximately 91% were seen once. Source material: PBMCs. This receptor was taken from a man aged 50 to 59 with lung cancer.

CDR3 residues: CASRPGGPYPQYF. The CDR3, as DNA: TGTGCCAGCAGACCAGGGGGCCCATACCCCCAGTACTTC. The chain carries TRBV27 and TRBJ2-7; TRBD1 matches 8 bases. V trimming: 6 bases; J trimming: 10 bases; junction bases outside the gene matches: 11. The CDR3 is 13 amino acids. Germline V CDR1 and CDR2: MNHEY, SMNVEV (reference sequence).